These T cell receptor beta chains were read from a single sample in a study of cytomegalovirus exposure and HLA in healthy donors. Only in-frame clones appear in the TCRdb table, and some are missing; sequencing was by immunoSEQ multiplex PCR. The table records 100,000 to 120,000 clones, 70% to 80% of them present only once. Sequenced sample: PBMCs. Receptors originate from a man aged 25-45 years in good health and CMV-seronegative. Both conserved end residues are part of each CDR3. The D gene is left open where the match is weak. Size values are once, few and many counts, or a class for expanded clones, and some rows have none.

size: .; J: TRBJ1-2; V: TRBV7-2; D: TRBD1; CDR3: CASSLANRGGNYGYTF; DNA: TGTGCCAGCAGCTTAGCCAACAGGGGCGGGAACTATGGCTACACCTTC
size: .; J: TRBJ2-7; V: TRBV5-1; D: TRBD1; CDR3: CATRTAPGQGAGEQYF; DNA: TGCGCCACCAGAACAGCGCCGGGACAGGGGGCAGGAGAGCAGTACTTC
size: .; J: TRBJ2-2; V: TRBV29-1; D: .; CDR3: CSARDSGGGTGELFF; DNA: TGCAGCGCCAGGGACTCCGGGGGAGGCACCGGGGAGCTGTTTTTT
size: .; J: TRBJ1-1; V: TRBV5-1; D: TRBD1; CDR3: CASITLPGGTEAFF; DNA: TGCGCCAGCATAACCCTCCCAGGGGGCACTGAAGCTTTCTTT
size: .; J: TRBJ2-1; V: TRBV5-6; D: .; CDR3: CASSFPQGFYNEQFF; DNA: TGTGCCAGCAGCTTCCCACAGGGCTTCTACAATGAGCAGTTCTTC
size: .; J: TRBJ1-1; V: TRBV12-5; D: TRBD1; CDR3: CASGLVRWDREAEAFF; DNA: TGTGCTAGTGGTTTGGTACGATGGGACAGAGAAGCTGAAGCTTTCTTT
size: .; J: TRBJ2-7; V: TRBV6-5; D: .; CDR3: CASSQGSIYEQYF; DNA: TGTGCCAGCAGTCAGGGGTCCATATACGAGCAGTACTTC
size: .; J: TRBJ2-7; V: TRBV30; D: TRBD1; CDR3: CALHRGLSEQYF; DNA: TGTGCCTTGCACAGGGGGCTAAGCGAGCAGTACTTC
size: .; J: TRBJ1-1; V: TRBV2; D: .; CDR3: CASGGTVNLEAFF; DNA: TGTGCCAGCGGAGGGACCGTTAATCTAGAAGCTTTCTTT
size: .; J: TRBJ2-1; V: TRBV7-2; D: .; CDR3: CASSRRGSYNEQFF; DNA: TGTGCCAGCAGCCGGAGGGGCTCCTACAATGAGCAGTTCTTC
size: .; J: TRBJ1-1; V: TRBV4-3; D: .; CDR3: CASSQDTGAFF; DNA: TGCGCCAGCAGCCAAGATACAGGGGCTTTCTTT
size: .; J: TRBJ2-1; V: TRBV14; D: .; CDR3: CASSPRGPEEQFF; DNA: TGTGCCAGCAGCCCGCGAGGGCCGGAGGAGCAGTTCTTC
size: .; J: TRBJ2-7; V: TRBV18; D: TRBD2; CDR3: CASSPPTGGRGYEQYF; DNA: TGTGCCAGCTCACCACCAACGGGAGGAAGGGGCTACGAGCAGTACTTC
size: .; J: TRBJ2-1; V: TRBV5-6; D: .; CDR3: CASSPTEGEQFF; DNA: TGTGCCAGCAGCCCGACTGAGGGTGAGCAGTTCTTC
size: .; J: TRBJ2-1; V: TRBV5-4; D: TRBD2; CDR3: CASSLGLAGEVLFF; DNA: TGTGCCAGCAGCTTAGGACTAGCGGGAGAGGTTCTGTTCTTC
size: .; J: TRBJ2-7; V: TRBV7-6; D: TRBD1; CDR3: CASSSTPGGWDEQYF; DNA: TGTGCCAGCAGCTCCACACCAGGGGGCTGGGACGAGCAGTACTTC
size: once; J: TRBJ2-5; V: TRBV5-1; D: .; CDR3: CASSFDPRLGETQYF; DNA: TGCGCCAGCAGCTTCGACCCCCGGCTAGGAGAGACCCAGTACTTC
size: .; J: TRBJ2-1; V: TRBV9; D: .; CDR3: CASSALDEQFF; DNA: TGTGCCAGCAGCGCTCTTGATGAGCAGTTCTTC
size: .; J: TRBJ1-2; V: TRBV6-5; D: .; CDR3: CASSTPGFGGYTF; DNA: TGTGCCAGCAGTACACCAGGGTTCGGTGGCTACACCTTC
size: .; J: TRBJ1-6; V: TRBV30; D: .; CDR3: CAWSVQGSSYNSPLHF; DNA: TGTGCCTGGAGTGTACAGGGTAGCTCCTATAATTCACCCCTCCACTTT
size: .; J: TRBJ2-1; V: TRBV15; D: TRBD2; CDR3: CATNFREGRTEQFF; DNA: TGTGCCACCAACTTCCGGGAGGGCCGTACTGAGCAGTTCTTC
size: .; J: TRBJ1-2; V: TRBV7-9; D: .; CDR3: CASSYTGLRDGYTF; DNA: TGTGCCAGCAGCTATACAGGGCTTCGGGATGGCTACACCTTC
size: .; J: TRBJ1-6; V: TRBV7-2; D: .; CDR3: CASSLEGDYNSPLHF; DNA: TGTGCCAGCAGCTTAGAAGGGGACTATAATTCACCCCTCCACTTT
size: .; J: TRBJ2-7; V: TRBV6-5; D: .; CDR3: CASSLGVGVPEQYF; DNA: TGTGCCAGCAGCCTCGGGGTTGGGGTCCCCGAGCAGTACTTC
size: .; J: TRBJ1-2; V: TRBV19; D: TRBD1; CDR3: CASSPPGTGIRYTF; DNA: TGTGCCAGTAGTCCCCCCGGGACAGGGATTCGCTACACCTTC
size: once; J: TRBJ2-3; V: TRBV7-9; D: .; CDR3: CASSLGVSMGGSTDTQYF; DNA: TGTGCCAGCAGCTTAGGAGTATCTATGGGGGGTAGCACAGATACGCAGTATTTT
size: few; J: TRBJ2-7; V: TRBV6-5; D: TRBD2; CDR3: CASSYLGLAGYEQYF; DNA: TGTGCCAGCAGTTACCTCGGACTAGCGGGATACGAGCAGTACTTC
size: .; J: TRBJ1-2; V: TRBV6-4; D: .; CDR3: CASSDRTSVRAPYSHYGYTF; DNA: TGTGCCAGCAGTGACCGTACCAGTGTGAGGGCCCCCTATTCCCACTATGGCTACACCTTC
size: .; J: TRBJ1-1; V: TRBV4-1; D: .; CDR3: CASSPLWATAMNTEAFF; DNA: TGCGCCAGCAGCCCCCTTTGGGCGACAGCCATGAACACTGAAGCTTTCTTT
size: .; J: TRBJ1-5; V: TRBV6-5; D: .; CDR3: CASSYSRQLGQPQHF; DNA: TGTGCCAGCAGTTACTCTAGACAGCTAGGCCAGCCCCAGCATTTT
size: .; J: TRBJ1-2; V: TRBV7-8; D: TRBD1; CDR3: CASSPSGQGLGYTF; DNA: TGTGCCAGCAGCCCTTCGGGACAGGGTTTGGGCTACACCTTC
size: .; J: TRBJ2-1; V: TRBV5-1; D: TRBD1; CDR3: CASSTGGSYNEQFF; DNA: TGCGCCAGCAGCACAGGGGGCAGCTACAATGAGCAGTTCTTC
size: .; J: TRBJ2-5; V: TRBV27; D: .; CDR3: CASSYTVQETQYF; DNA: TGTGCCAGCAGTTATACAGTCCAAGAGACCCAGTACTTC
size: .; J: TRBJ1-2; V: TRBV7-9; D: TRBD1; CDR3: CASSQGQAYGYTF; DNA: TGTGCCAGCAGCCAGGGACAGGCCTATGGCTACACCTTC
size: .; J: TRBJ2-7; V: TRBV6-5; D: TRBD1; CDR3: CATDTGGYYEQYF; DNA: TGTGCCACCGACACAGGGGGTTACTACGAGCAGTACTTC
size: .; J: TRBJ1-6; V: TRBV7-2; D: .; CDR3: CASSLDAGINSPLHF; DNA: TGTGCCAGCAGCTTAGATGCAGGTATCAATTCACCCCTCCACTTT
size: .; J: TRBJ1-4; V: TRBV13; D: TRBD1; CDR3: CASSSGQLDGEKLFF; DNA: TGTGCCAGCAGCTCGGGACAGCTCGATGGTGAAAAACTGTTTTTT